The 29 T cell receptor beta chains listed next were all sequenced from one sample in a study of OX40 agonist ivuxolimab in advanced cancers. Assay used: immunoSEQ multiplex PCR; TCRdb lists only in-frame clones, some missing. The table includes 70,000 or so clones, 88% detected once. Sequenced material: CD4+ or CD8+ T cells sorted from blood, taken in a trial of the OX40 agonist ivuxolimab. Receptors originate from an adult with an advanced solid tumor such as melanoma, head and neck, liver or kidney cancer.

The chain carries TRBV4-1 and TRBJ1-6; D may be TRBD1 (6 bases). CDR1 MGHRA and CDR2 YSYEKL come from the germline V gene. This CDR3 contains 15 residues. V lost 4 bases and J 14 bases, leaving 21 bases between the germline ends. The chain's CDR3 is CASSPRTVGHLALHF. The DNA of the CDR3 is TGCGCCAGCAGCCCACGGACAGTGGGACACTTGGCCCTCCACTTT.

The chain links TRBV7-9 to TRBJ1-4; TRBD1 agrees at 7 bases. This CDR3 is 19 amino acids long. CDR1 and CDR2 (germline): SEHNR, FQNEAQ (reference sequence). V shed 1 base and J 0 bases; nucleotides not matched to a gene: 11. The CDR3 loop reads CASSLELPGTVATNEKLFF. CDR3 coding DNA: TGTGCCAGCAGCTTAGAATTACCCGGGACAGTTGCAACTAATGAAAAACTGTTTTTT.

This clone has just a few counts. The chain is built from TRBV30 and TRBJ1-1; D ambiguous. The CDR3 is 17 amino acids. CDR1 is GTSNPN and CDR2 is SVGIG in the germline V gene (reference sequence). V dropped 1 base and J dropped 1 base, with 19 bases sitting between them. CDR3 region: CAWSATGIGLRNTEAFF. CDR3 nucleotides: TGTGCCTGGAGTGCCACTGGGATTGGGCTACGGAACACTGAAGCTTTCTTT.

This clone was counted a few times. This rearrangement joins TRBV9 to TRBJ2-7; no firm D call. V was cut by 3 bases and J by 4 bases, with 23 bases left in between. This CDR3 has 17 residues. Germline V CDR1 and CDR2: SGDLS, YYNGEE. The CDR3 region has the DNA TGTGCCAGCAGCGCCCCCCTTTCGGGTGTCGACGGATACGAGCAGTACTTC. Translated, it gives CASSAPLSGVDGYEQYF. Variable domain in full (rest from reference TRBV9 and TRBJ2-7): DSGVTQTPKHLITATGQRVTLRCSPRSGDLSVYWYQQSLDQGLQFLIQYYNGEERAKGNILERFSAQQFPDLHSELNLSSLELGDSALYFCASSAPLSGVDGYEQYFGPGTRLTVT.

The chain uses TRBV15 and TRBJ1-4; no definite D call. Per the germline V gene, CDR1 is LNHNV and CDR2 is YYDKDF (reference sequence). V was shortened by 1 base and J by 3 bases, with 18 bases between the two germline ends. This CDR3 is 18 amino acids long. The CDR3 loop is CATSRVPTFREPNEKLFF. CDR3 sequence (DNA): TGTGCCACCAGCAGAGTCCCGACGTTCCGGGAACCTAATGAAAAACTGTTTTTT.

The chain carries TRBV28 and TRBJ2-4; 7 bases are shared with TRBD2. The CDR3 extends over 15 amino acids. V gave up 2 bases and J gave up 3 bases; unmatched junction bases: 4. The germline gives CDR1 MDHEN, CDR2 SYDVKM. The CDR3 protein is CASSLGGDGKNIQYF. CDR3 sequence (DNA): TGTGCCAGCAGTTTAGGGGGGGACGGCAAAAACATTCAGTACTTC.

The chain links TRBV11-2 to TRBJ1-6; the D is unclear. The germline CDR1 and CDR2 sequences are SGHAT and FQNNGV. The germline V and J ends were trimmed by 1 base and 8 bases, with 6 bases remaining between them. The CDR3 covers 13 residues. CDR3 nucleotide sequence: TGTGCCAGCAGCTTAGTAGTGGATTCACCCCTCCACTTT. Translating it yields CASSLVVDSPLHF.

V is TRBV11-2 and J is TRBJ2-7; perhaps TRBD1 as D (6 bases). This CDR3 comprises 13 residues. Trimming removed 5 bases at V and 6 bases at J, with 14 bases between. From germline, CDR1 is SGHAT and CDR2 FQNNGV. The CDR3 loop is CASSVQGWGEQYF. CDR3 sequence (DNA): TGTGCCAGCAGCGTACAGGGCTGGGGCGAGCAGTACTTC. The full variable domain, completed using reference TRBV11-2 and TRBJ2-7, is EAGVAQSPRYKIIEKRQSVAFWCNPISGHATLYWYQQILGQGPKLLIQFQNNGVVDDSQLPKDRFSAERLKGVDSTLKIQPAKLEDSAVYLCASSVQGWGEQYFGPGTRLTVT.

This chain links TRBV5-1 with TRBJ1-3, with 8 bases matching TRBD1. This CDR3 is 15 amino acids long. Unmatched junction bases numbered 4, after V lost 5 bases and J lost 0 bases. Germline lookup yields CDR1 SGHRS and CDR2 YFSETQ. CDR3 nucleotide sequence: TGCGCCAGCAGTAGGACAGGGAGCTCTGGAAACACCATATATTTT. It specifies CASSRTGSSGNTIYF.

This chain uses TRBV2 with TRBJ2-2; 9 bases line up with TRBD1. Losses at the gene ends were 4 bases for V and 5 bases for J; bases not matched to a gene: 5. The CDR3 has 15 amino acids. Germline values: CDR1 SNHLY, CDR2 FYNNEI. CDR3: CASSAGQGGTGELFF. DNA for the CDR3: TGTGCCAGCAGTGCGGGACAGGGAGGGACCGGGGAGCTGTTTTTT.

The gene calls are TRBV6-5 and TRBJ2-7; the match to TRBD2 covers 7 bases. Germline-derived CDR1 and CDR2 are MNHEY and SVGAGI. J was trimmed by 6 bases and V by 5 bases; bases with no gene match: 10. The CDR3 loop spans 14 amino acids. CDR3 sequence: CASSEGTTSLEQYF. The CDR3, as DNA: TGTGCCAGCAGTGAAGGGACTACATCCCTCGAGCAGTACTTC.

The chain joins TRBV5-1 to TRBJ2-5; TRBD1 aligns across 9 bases. CDR1 and CDR2 from the germline V gene are SGHRS and YFSETQ. The CDR3 extends over 15 amino acids. Germline trimming cut 5 bases from V and 5 bases from J; bases unmatched to any gene: 10. CDR3 nucleotides: TGCGCCAGCAGACCAGACAGGGGGTCCGGCGAGACCCAGTACTTC. It translates to CASRPDRGSGETQYF.

V is TRBV21-1 and J is TRBJ1-1; the table's D call of TRBD1 was not tested on the DNA. TRBV21-1 is labeled a pseudogene. CDR3 size: 11 residues. CDR3 in DNA: TGTGCCAGCCCAGTAAACACTGAAGCTTTCTTT. The encoded protein is CASPVNTEAFF.

A few counts support this clone. The chain couples TRBV5-1 to TRBJ2-7; D remains ambiguous. The CDR3 consists of 13 residues. Looked up from germline, CDR1 is SGHRS and CDR2 is YFSETQ. The V end was cut by 4 bases, the J end by 4 bases, with 12 bases between. Here the CDR3 DNA reads TGCGCCAGCAGCCCCGGGCAGCAATACGAGCAGTACTTC. It encodes CASSPGQQYEQYF.

This sequence joins TRBV28 and TRBJ2-7, with unresolved D. This CDR3 region has 11 residues. Germline V gives CDR1 MDHEN, CDR2 SYDVKM. V was trimmed by 4 bases and J by 7 bases, leaving 8 bases between them. The CDR3 sequence: CASSSTREQYF. The CDR3 bases are TGTGCCAGCAGTTCGACACGAGAGCAGTACTTC.

This clone was observed a single time. The chain has TRBV27 and TRBJ2-5, with 8 bases identical to TRBD2. The CDR3 loop spans 14 amino acids. The germline V gene has CDR1 MNHEY and CDR2 SMNVEV (reference sequence). The V gene end was trimmed by 3 bases and the J gene end by 3 bases; junction bases not matched to a gene: 3. The CDR3 loop is CASSFRAGEETQYF. In nucleotides, the CDR3 is TGTGCCAGCAGTTTTAGAGCGGGAGAAGAGACCCAGTACTTC.

This chain links TRBV9 with TRBJ1-1; no definite D call. V lost 4 bases to trimming and J lost 0 bases, with 10 bases between them. The germline V gene encodes CDR1 SGDLS and CDR2 YYNGEE. This CDR3 has 14 amino acids. CDR3 DNA sequence: TGTGCCAGCAGCCCAATACAGATGAACACTGAAGCTTTCTTT. Translated: CASSPIQMNTEAFF.

The chain has TRBV11-2 and TRBJ2-7, with unresolved D. V was clipped by 4 bases and J by 7 bases, with 14 bases between them. This CDR3 region has 13 residues. Germline V gene data show CDR1 as SGHAT and CDR2 as FQNNGV. CDR3 in DNA: TGTGCCAGCAGCTATTCGAGTTACCGGGAGCAGTACTTC. Translation: CASSYSSYREQYF.

There are a few counts of this clone. The rearrangement joins TRBV2 to TRBJ1-6, with D unclear. The ends were cut back, 7 bases at V and 7 bases at J, with 11 bases in the middle. Germline V lookup: CDR1 SNHLY, CDR2 FYNNEI. The CDR3 totals 13 residues. The CDR3 loop is CASTGGLNSPLHF. DNA for the CDR3: TGTGCCAGCACTGGTGGGTTGAATTCACCCCTCCACTTT.

The chain links TRBV25-1 to TRBJ2-5; the match to TRBD2 covers 10 bases. This CDR3 is 14 amino acids long. Germline CDR1 MGHDK, CDR2 SYGVNS. V shed 4 bases, J shed 5 bases, and the junction held 4 bases outside the gene matches. The CDR3 reads CASSVSGGRETQYF. CDR3 DNA: TGTGCCAGCAGTGTTAGCGGGGGGCGGGAGACCCAGTACTTC.

This chain links TRBV9 with TRBJ2-2, with 7 nucleotides matching TRBD2. The J segment lost 1 base and the V segment lost 0 bases, leaving 0 bases of the junction unmatched. The CDR3 has 15 amino acids. Per the germline V gene, CDR1 is SGDLS and CDR2 is YYNGEE. The CDR3 DNA reads TGTGCCAGCAGCGTAGCGGGGGGGAACACCGGGGAGCTGTTTTTT. This sequence encodes CASSVAGGNTGELFF. The full variable domain, completed using reference TRBV9 and TRBJ2-2, is DSGVTQTPKHLITATGQRVTLRCSPRSGDLSVYWYQQSLDQGLQFLIQYYNGEERAKGNILERFSAQQFPDLHSELNLSSLELGDSALYFCASSVAGGNTGELFFGEGSRLTVL.

This chain connects TRBV7-2 to TRBJ1-2; 7 nucleotides line up with TRBD1. Germline V gives CDR1 SGHTA, CDR2 FQGNSA. J gave up 0 bases and V 4 bases, and 5 bases lay outside the gene matches. The CDR3 is 15 amino acids. Written as DNA, the CDR3 is TGTGCCAGCAGCTGGTCAGGGGGTACTAACTATGGCTACACCTTC. Protein: CASSWSGGTNYGYTF.

The CDR3 protein is CASSYHRQINEKLFF. CDR3 sequence (DNA): TGTGCCAGCAGTTACCATCGACAGATTAATGAAAAACTGTTTTTT. The chain recombines TRBV6-5 with TRBJ1-4; possible D gene TRBD1, 5 bases. CDR1 MNHEY and CDR2 SVGAGI come from the germline V gene. Trimming shortened V by 2 bases and J by 4 bases, and 11 bases separated the two germline ends. The CDR3 length is 15 residues.

The chain is built from TRBV4-1 and TRBJ2-7; either TRBD1 or TRBD2 may fit D (5 bases each). Trimming removed 4 bases from V and 4 bases from J, with 14 bases in between. The CDR3 covers 14 residues. The germline CDR1 and CDR2 sequences are MGHRA and YSYEKL. In DNA form, the CDR3 reads TGCGCCAGCAGCCTGGGGACGGTTTCATACGAGCAGTACTTC. It codes for CASSLGTVSYEQYF.

V is TRBV6-6 and J is TRBJ1-5; TRBD1 aligns across 7 bases. V was clipped by 11 bases and J by 2 bases; unmatched bases: 6. CDR1 and CDR2 from the germline V gene are MNHNY and SVGAGI (reference sequence). There are 13 residues in the CDR3. Written as DNA, the CDR3 is TGTGCCTCCAGGGGGGGTGGCAATCAGCCCCAGCATTTT. Translation: CASRGGGNQPQHF.

This chain joins TRBV7-6 and TRBJ2-5, with D unresolved. This CDR3 has 13 amino acids. Deletions cut 5 bases from V and 1 base from J, with 8 bases between. Germline CDR1 SGHVS, CDR2 FNYEAQ. The CDR3 region has the DNA TGTGCCAGCAGCCAGATTCCCCAAGAGACCCAGTACTTC. This gives the protein CASSQIPQETQYF.

CDR3 sequence reads: CASMGARVLTF. Written as DNA, the CDR3 is TGTGCCAGCATGGGGGCCCGCGTCCTGACTTTC. The V gene is TRBV6-1, the J gene TRBJ2-6; possible D gene TRBD1, 6 bases. CDR3 size: 11 residues. Trimming stripped 7 bases from V and 12 bases from J, with 10 bases between. CDR1 is MNHNS and CDR2 is SASEGT in the germline V gene.

V and J are TRBV30 and TRBJ1-2; D unresolved. This CDR3 contains 13 residues. The germline CDR1 and CDR2 sequences are GTSNPN and SVGIG (reference sequence). Between the trimmed V and J ends, which lost 6 bases and 2 bases, there was a span of 13 bases. The CDR3 protein is CACPSISNYGYTF. For the CDR3, the DNA is TGTGCCTGCCCTTCGATATCCAACTATGGCTACACCTTC.

This chain's CDR3 is CASSVGLYGYTF. The CDR3 DNA is TGTGCCAGCAGTGTGGGCCTCTATGGCTACACCTTC. The rearrangement uses TRBV6-5 and TRBJ1-2; D not certain. The ends were cut back, 5 bases at V and 4 bases at J, with 8 bases in the middle. The CDR3 length is 12 residues. Germline CDR1 and CDR2: MNHEY and SVGAGI.